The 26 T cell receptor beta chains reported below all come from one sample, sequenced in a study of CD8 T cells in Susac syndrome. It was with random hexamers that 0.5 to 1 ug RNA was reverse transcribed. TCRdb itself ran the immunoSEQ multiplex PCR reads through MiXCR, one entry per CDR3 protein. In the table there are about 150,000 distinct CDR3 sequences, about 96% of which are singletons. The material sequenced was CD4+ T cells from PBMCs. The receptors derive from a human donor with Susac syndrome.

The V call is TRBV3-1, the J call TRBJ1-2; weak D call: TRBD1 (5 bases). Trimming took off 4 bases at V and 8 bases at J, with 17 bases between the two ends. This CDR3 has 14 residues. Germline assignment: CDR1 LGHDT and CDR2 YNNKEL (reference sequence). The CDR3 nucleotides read TGTGCCAGCAGCCGAGACGAGGGGCGGAGGGGCTACACCTTC. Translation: CASSRDEGRRGYTF.

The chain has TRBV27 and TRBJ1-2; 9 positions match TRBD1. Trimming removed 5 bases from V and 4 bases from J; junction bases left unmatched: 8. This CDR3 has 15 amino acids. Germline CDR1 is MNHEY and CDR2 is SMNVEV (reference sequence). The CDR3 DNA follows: TGTGCCAGCAGTGACGGACAGGGGTTAGGCTATGGCTACACCTTC. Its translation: CASSDGQGLGYGYTF.

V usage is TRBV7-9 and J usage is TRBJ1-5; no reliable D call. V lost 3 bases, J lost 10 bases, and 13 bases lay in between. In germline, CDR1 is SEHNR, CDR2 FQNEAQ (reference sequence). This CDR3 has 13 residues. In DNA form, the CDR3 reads TGTGCCAGCAGCTTGGACTCTGACGGACCCCAGCATTTT. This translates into CASSLDSDGPQHF.

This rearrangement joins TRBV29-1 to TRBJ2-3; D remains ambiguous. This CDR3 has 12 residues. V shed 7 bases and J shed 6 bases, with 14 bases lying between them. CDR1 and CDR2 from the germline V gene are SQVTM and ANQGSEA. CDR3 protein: CSAGDLSDTQYF. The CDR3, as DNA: TGCAGCGCCGGCGACCTCTCCGATACGCAGTATTTT.

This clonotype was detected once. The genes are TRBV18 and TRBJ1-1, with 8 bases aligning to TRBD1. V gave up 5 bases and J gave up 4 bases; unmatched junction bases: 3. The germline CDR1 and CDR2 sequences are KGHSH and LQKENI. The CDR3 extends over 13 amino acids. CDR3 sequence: CASSNDRGTEAFF. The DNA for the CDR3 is TGTGCCAGCTCAAACGACAGGGGCACTGAAGCTTTCTTT.

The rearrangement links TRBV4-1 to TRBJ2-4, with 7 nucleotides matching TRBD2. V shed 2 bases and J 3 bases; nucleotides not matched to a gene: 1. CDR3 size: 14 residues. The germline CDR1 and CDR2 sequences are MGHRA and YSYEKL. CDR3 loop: CASSQPSGKNIQYF. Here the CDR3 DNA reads TGCGCCAGCAGCCAACCTAGCGGCAAAAACATTCAGTACTTC.

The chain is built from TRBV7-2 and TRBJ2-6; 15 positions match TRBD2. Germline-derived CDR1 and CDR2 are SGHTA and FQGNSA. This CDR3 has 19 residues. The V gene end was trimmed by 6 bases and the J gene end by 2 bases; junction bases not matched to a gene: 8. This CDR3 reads CASRRTSGGAGAGANVLTF. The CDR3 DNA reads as TGTGCCAGCAGACGGACTAGCGGGGGGGCGGGAGCTGGGGCCAACGTCCTGACTTTC.

The CDR3 loop reads CASRTAFEAFF. The CDR3 DNA reads as TGTGCCAGCAGGACAGCCTTTGAAGCTTTCTTT. The genes are TRBV28 and TRBJ1-1, with TRBD1 as a possible D gene (5 bases). The CDR3 runs 11 residues. V was cut by 6 bases and J by 7 bases, with 9 bases left in between. Germline CDR1 and CDR2: MDHEN and SYDVKM.

The CDR3 DNA sequence: TGTGCCAGCAGTCCCACGGACAGGGTTTGGGAGCAGTACGTC. Amino acid sequence: CASSPTDRVWEQYV. The chain employs TRBV28 and TRBJ2-7; 8 bases agree with TRBD1. The CDR3 spans 14 residues. Trimming took 5 bases from V and 7 from J; bases not matched to a gene: 10. Germline CDR1 is MDHEN and CDR2 is SYDVKM.

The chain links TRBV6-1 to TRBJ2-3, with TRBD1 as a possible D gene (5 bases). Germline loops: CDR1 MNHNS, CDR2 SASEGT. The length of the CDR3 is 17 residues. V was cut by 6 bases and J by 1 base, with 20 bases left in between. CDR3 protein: CASSPLLMQGGTDTQYF. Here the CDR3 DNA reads TGTGCCAGCAGCCCCCTACTGATGCAGGGCGGCACAGATACGCAGTATTTT.

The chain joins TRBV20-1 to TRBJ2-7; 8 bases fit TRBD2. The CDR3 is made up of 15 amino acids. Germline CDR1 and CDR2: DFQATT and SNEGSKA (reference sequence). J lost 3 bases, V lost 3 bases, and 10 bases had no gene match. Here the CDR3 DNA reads TGCAGTGCTAGGGATAGCGGGAAGACTTTCTACGAGCAGTACTTC. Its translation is CSARDSGKTFYEQYF.

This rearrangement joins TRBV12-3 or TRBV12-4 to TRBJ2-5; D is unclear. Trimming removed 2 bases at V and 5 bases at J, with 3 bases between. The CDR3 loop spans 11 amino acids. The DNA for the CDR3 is TGTGCCAGCAGTTTAATCGAGACCCAGTACTTC. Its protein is CASSLIETQYF.

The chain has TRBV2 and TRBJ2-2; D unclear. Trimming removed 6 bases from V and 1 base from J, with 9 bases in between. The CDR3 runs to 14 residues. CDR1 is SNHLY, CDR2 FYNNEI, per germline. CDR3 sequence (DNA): TGTGCCAGCAGGACAAGGAGGAACACCGGGGAGCTGTTTTTT. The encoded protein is CASRTRRNTGELFF.

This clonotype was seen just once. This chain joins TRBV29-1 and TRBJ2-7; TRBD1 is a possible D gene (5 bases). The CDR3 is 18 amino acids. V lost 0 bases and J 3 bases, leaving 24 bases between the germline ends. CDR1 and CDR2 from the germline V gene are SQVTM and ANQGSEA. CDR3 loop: CSVEDFYSPGPGVYEQYF. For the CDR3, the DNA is TGCAGCGTTGAAGATTTTTACTCCCCAGGGCCTGGAGTCTACGAGCAGTACTTC.

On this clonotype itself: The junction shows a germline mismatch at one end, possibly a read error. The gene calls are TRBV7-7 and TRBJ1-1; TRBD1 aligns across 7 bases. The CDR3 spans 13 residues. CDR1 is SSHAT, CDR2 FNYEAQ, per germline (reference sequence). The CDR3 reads CASSRDRNTEAFF. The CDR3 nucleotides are TGTGCTAGCAGTCGGGACAGGAACACTGAAGCTTTCTTT.

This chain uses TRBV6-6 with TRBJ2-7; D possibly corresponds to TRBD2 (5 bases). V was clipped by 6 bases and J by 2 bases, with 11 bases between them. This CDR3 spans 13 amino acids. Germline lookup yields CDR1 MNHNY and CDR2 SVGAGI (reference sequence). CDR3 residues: CASSEPLAYEQYF. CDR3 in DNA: TGTGCCAGCAGCGAACCACTAGCCTACGAGCAGTACTTC.

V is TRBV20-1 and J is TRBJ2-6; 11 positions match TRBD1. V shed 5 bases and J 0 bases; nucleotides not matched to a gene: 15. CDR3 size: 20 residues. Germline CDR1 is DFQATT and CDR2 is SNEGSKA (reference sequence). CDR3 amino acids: CSASPDRGRRGNSGANVLTF. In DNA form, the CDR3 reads TGCAGTGCTTCGCCGGACAGGGGGCGCAGGGGCAACTCTGGGGCCAACGTCCTGACTTTC.

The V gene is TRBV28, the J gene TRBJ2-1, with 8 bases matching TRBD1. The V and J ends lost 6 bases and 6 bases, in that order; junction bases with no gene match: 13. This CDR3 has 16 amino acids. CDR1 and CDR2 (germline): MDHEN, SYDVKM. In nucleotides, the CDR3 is TGTGCCAGCAGCTCCGGACAGGGTGGGTTGTCCAATGAGCAGTTCTTC. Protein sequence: CASSSGQGGLSNEQFF. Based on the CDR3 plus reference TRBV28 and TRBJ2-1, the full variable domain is DVKVTQSSRYLVKRTGEKVFLECVQDMDHENMFWYRQDPGLGLRLIYFSYDVKMKEKGDIPEGYSVSREKKERFSLILESASTNQTSMYLCASSSGQGGLSNEQFFGPGTRLTVL.

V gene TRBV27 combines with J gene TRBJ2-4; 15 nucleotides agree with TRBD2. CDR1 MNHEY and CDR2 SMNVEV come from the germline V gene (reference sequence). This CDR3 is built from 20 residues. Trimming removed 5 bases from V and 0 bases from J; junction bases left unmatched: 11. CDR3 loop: CASSPTPGTSGGLAKNIQYF. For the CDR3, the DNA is TGTGCCAGCAGTCCCACCCCCGGGACTAGCGGGGGGTTAGCCAAAAACATTCAGTACTTC.

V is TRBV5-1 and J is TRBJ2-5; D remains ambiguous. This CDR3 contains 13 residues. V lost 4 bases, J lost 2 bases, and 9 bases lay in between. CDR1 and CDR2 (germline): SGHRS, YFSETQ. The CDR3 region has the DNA TGCGCCAGCAGCCGTCGTCGGCAAGAGACCCAGTACTTC. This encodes CASSRRRQETQYF.

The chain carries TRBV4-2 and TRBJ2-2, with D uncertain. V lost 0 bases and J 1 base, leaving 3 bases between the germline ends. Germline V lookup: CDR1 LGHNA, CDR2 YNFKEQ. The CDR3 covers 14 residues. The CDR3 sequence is CASSQERNTGELFF. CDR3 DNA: TGTGCCAGCAGCCAAGAACGGAACACCGGGGAGCTGTTTTTT.

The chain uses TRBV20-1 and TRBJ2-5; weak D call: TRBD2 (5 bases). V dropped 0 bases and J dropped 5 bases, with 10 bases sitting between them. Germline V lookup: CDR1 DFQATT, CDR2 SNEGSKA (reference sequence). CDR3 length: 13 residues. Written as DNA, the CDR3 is TGCAGTGCTAGAGAGCCGGGGTTGGAGACCCAGTACTTC. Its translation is CSAREPGLETQYF.

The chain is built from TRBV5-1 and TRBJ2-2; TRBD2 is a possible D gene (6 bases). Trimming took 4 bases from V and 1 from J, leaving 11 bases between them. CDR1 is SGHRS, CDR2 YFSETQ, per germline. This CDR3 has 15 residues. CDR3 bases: TGCGCCAGCAGCCTGGGACTCCGGAACACCGGGGAGCTGTTTTTT. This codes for CASSLGLRNTGELFF.

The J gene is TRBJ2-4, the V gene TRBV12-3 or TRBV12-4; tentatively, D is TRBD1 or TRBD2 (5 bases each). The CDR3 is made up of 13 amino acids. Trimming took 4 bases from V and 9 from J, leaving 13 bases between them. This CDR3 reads CASSSGGWGIQYF. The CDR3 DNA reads TGTGCCAGCAGTTCTGGGGGATGGGGCATTCAGTACTTC.

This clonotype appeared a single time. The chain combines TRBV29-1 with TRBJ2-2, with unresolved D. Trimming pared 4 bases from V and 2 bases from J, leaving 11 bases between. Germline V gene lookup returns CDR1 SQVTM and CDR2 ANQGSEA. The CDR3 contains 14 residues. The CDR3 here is CSVAALINTGELFF. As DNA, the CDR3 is TGCAGCGTTGCGGCGCTCATAAACACCGGGGAGCTGTTTTTT.

CDR3 DNA sequence: TGCGCCAGCAGCTTGGAAGACGGATTCGGGGAGCTGTTTTTT. Translated: CASSLEDGFGELFF. This chain connects TRBV5-1 to TRBJ2-2; no reliable D call. CDR1 is SGHRS, CDR2 YFSETQ, per germline. Trimming cost V 0 bases and J 7 bases, with 10 bases left between them. This CDR3 has 14 residues.